What follows describes a single T cell receptor (beta chain). This clonotype was seen once. There is no known antigen for this receptor. No base quality values were provided; no much bigger clone lies one nucleotide off. A single read counts as weak evidence. The sample comes from a study of CD8 T cells in ankylosing spondylitis (dated by TCRdb to 2016 to 2017). About the study as a whole: The study profiled T cell receptor beta repertoires in healthy donors and ankylosing spondylitis patients to find disease-linked TCR variants. Samples of peripheral blood were taken, and for ankylosing spondylitis patients, synovial fluid was collected as well. The whole study cohort included over 85 healthy donors and over 20 ankylosing spondylitis patients. Here is what the overall study found, with its caveats: The disease-linked clones had a CD8+ phenotype and were found at relatively low frequencies in peripheral blood. Some of the motif variants had been reported before in the synovial fluid and blood of reactive arthritis patients, a finding that suggests common disease-initiation mechanisms. Blood from ankylosing spondylitis patients appeared to be characterized by a TCR beta motif composed of several highly homologous amino acid variants. The disease-linked clones were reported to be significantly enriched in matched synovial fluid samples from ankylosing spondylitis patients.

CDR1 DFQATT and CDR2 SNEGSKA are derived from the germline V gene (reference sequence). The CDR3 contains 13 residues, cysteine and phenylalanine counted. Solely the CDR3 DNA is kept, with 39 bases framed from the first base. Trimming takes 5 bases from V and 4 bases from J, and the germline ends sit 14 bases apart. Instrument on record: Illumina HiSeq 2500. TCR beta libraries were prepared by quantitative 5'-RACE with molecular barcodes. As for the authors' bioinformatics: A new computational method, built on a probabilistic model of VDJ rearrangement, was used to identify disease-linked TCR variants. The public sequencing data were trimmed at Q25 with fastp and processed into clonotypes with MiXCR by TCRdb, which kept only in-frame beta chains. Rows are combined by CDR3 protein, so each entry shows the most common genes and DNA. Here the V and J calls rest on TCRdb's processing, not on the authors' analysis. This sample lists 700,000 to 850,000 distinct CDR3 sequences; around 11% were detected once. The leading ten clones occupy more than 0.5% of the sample.

The receptor was isolated from a male donor with ankylosing spondylitis. The sequencing input was blood, either unsorted or a sorted T cell fraction (not recorded which). This chain joins TRBV20-1 to TRBJ1-2; TRBD1 could be the D gene, as 6 bases match. The nucleotide sequence is TGCAGTGCTTCCCCGGGACAAGTCTATGGCTACACCTTC. Its protein reads: CSASPGQVYGYTF.